This T cell receptor beta chain was captured by sequencing in a study of beta chain features in type 1 diabetes. Germline lookup yields CDR1 LNHDA and CDR2 SQIVND (reference sequence). The CDR3 consists of 15 residues. Regarding this clone: Its antigen remains unidentified.

The sequenced template was cDNA made from the entire isolated RNA. Clones were read by immunoSEQ multiplex PCR, and TCRdb kept only the in-frame ones, dropping some. Of around 360,000 clones listed, 10% to 15% are singletons. Regarding the study as a whole: Compared to healthy donors, patients appeared to have naive, central memory and Treg TCRB repertoires that were more alike. Within each of all four CD4+ subsets, Type 1 diabetes patients had TCRB CDR3s that were moderately but significantly shorter.

The source material was naive CD4+ T cells from blood. The chain joins TRBV19 to TRBJ1-5; 8 bases are a match to TRBD1. This sequence originates from a woman in her late teens or twenties with type 1 diabetes. CDR3 sequence: CASTVQTGANQPQHF. DNA of the CDR3: TGTGCGAGCACAGTACAGACAGGGGCCAATCAGCCCCAGCATTTT.